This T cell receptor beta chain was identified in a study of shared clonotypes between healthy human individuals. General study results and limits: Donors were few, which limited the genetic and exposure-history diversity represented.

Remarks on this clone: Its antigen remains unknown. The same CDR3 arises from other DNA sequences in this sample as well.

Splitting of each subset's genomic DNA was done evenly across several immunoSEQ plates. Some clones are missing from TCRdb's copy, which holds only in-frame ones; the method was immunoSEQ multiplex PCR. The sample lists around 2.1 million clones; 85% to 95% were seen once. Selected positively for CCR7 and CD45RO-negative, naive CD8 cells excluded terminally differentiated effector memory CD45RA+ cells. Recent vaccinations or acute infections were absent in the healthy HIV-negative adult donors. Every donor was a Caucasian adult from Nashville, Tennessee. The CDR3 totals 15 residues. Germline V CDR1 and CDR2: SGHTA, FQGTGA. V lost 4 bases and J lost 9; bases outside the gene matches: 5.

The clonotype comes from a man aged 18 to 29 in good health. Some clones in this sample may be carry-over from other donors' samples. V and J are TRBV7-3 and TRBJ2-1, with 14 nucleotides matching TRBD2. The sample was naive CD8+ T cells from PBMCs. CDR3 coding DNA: TGTGCCAGCAGCTCGGGACTAGCGGGAGTAGGTGAGCAGTTCTTC. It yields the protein CASSSGLAGVGEQFF.